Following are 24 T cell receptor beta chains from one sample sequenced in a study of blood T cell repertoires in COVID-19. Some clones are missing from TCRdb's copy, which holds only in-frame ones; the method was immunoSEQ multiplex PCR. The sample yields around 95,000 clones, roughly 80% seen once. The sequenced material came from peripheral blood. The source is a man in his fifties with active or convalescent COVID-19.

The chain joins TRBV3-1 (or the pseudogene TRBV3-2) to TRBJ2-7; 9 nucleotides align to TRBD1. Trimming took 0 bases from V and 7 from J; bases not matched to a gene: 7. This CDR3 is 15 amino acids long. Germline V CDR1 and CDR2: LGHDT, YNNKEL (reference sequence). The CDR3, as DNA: TGTGCCAGCAGCCAAGATAGTTACAGGGGGCGGGAGCAGTACTTC. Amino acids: CASSQDSYRGREQYF.

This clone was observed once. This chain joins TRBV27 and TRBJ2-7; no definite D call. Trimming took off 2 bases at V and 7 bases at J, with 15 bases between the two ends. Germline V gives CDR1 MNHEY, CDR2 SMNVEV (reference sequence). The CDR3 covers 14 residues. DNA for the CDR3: TGTGCCAGCAGTTTAAGGCAGCTCCTCGGGGAGCAGTACTTC. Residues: CASSLRQLLGEQYF.

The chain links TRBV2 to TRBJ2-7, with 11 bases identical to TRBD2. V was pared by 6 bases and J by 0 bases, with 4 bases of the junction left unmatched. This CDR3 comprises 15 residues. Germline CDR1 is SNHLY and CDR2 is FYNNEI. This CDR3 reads CASRITSGSSYEQYF. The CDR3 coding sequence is TGTGCCAGCAGGATTACTAGCGGGAGCTCCTACGAGCAGTACTTC.

The CDR3 nucleotides are TGTGCCAGCAGCGGGGCGGGGGGAAACACCATATATTTT. Its protein product is CASSGAGGNTIYF. This rearrangement joins TRBV9 to TRBJ1-3; D unresolved. Germline values: CDR1 SGDLS, CDR2 YYNGEE. There are 13 residues in the CDR3. With 3 bases removed from V and 4 bases from J, the gap between germline ends came to 8 bases.

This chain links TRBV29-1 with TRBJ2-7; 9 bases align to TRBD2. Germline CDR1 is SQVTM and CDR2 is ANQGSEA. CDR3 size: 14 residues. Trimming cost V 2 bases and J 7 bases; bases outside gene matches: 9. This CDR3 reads CSVERAGGPAEQYF. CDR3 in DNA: TGCAGCGTTGAACGTGCGGGGGGGCCGGCGGAGCAGTACTTC.

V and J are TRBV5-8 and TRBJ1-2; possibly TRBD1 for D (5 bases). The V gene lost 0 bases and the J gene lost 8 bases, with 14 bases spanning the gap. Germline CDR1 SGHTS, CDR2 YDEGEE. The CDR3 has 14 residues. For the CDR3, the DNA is TGTGCCAGCAGCTTGGTCAGGGCCTTTGGGGGCTACACCTTC. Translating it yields CASSLVRAFGGYTF.

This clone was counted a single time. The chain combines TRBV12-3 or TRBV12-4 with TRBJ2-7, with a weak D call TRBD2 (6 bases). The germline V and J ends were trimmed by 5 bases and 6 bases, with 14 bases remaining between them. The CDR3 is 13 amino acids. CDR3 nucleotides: TGTGCCAGCAGTCCCCGGACTACTACCGAGCAGTACTTC. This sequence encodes CASSPRTTTEQYF.

The CDR3 is CASSQGAVLNNEQFF. In nucleotides, the CDR3 is TGTGCCAGCAGCCAGGGGGCAGTCCTCAACAATGAGCAGTTCTTC. The rearrangement links TRBV4-2 to TRBJ2-1, with D maybe TRBD1 (6 bases). V lost 3 bases and J 5 bases, leaving 14 bases between the germline ends. Germline CDR1 reads LGHNA; CDR2 reads YNFKEQ. The CDR3 is made up of 15 amino acids.

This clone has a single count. CDR3 coding DNA: TGTGCCAGCAGTAGACAGGGTGGGAACACTGAAGCTTTCTTT. Protein product: CASSRQGGNTEAFF. The chain couples TRBV25-1 to TRBJ1-1, with TRBD1 identical over 7 bases. The CDR3 has 14 amino acids. Germline V gene sequence: CDR1 MGHDK, CDR2 SYGVNS. V was pared by 5 bases and J by 1 base, with 4 bases of the junction left unmatched.

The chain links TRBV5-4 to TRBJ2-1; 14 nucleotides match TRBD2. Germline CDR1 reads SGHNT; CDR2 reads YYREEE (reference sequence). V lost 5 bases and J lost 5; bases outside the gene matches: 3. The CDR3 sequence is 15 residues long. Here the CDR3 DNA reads TGTGCCAGCAGGGCGGGACTAGCGGGAGACAATGAGCAGTTCTTC. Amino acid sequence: CASRAGLAGDNEQFF.

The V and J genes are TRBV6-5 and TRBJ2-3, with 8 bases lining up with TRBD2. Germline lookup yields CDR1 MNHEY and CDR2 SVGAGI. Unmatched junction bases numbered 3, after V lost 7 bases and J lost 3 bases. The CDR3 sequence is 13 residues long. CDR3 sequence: CASTSSGTDTQYF. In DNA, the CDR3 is TGTGCCAGCACTTCTAGCGGGACAGATACGCAGTATTTT.

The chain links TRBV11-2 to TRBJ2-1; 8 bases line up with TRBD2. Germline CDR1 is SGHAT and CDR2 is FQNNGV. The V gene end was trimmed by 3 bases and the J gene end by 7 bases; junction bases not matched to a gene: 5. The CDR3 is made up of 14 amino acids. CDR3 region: CASSFWTSINEQFF. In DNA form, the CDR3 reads TGTGCCAGCAGCTTTTGGACTAGCATAAATGAGCAGTTCTTC.

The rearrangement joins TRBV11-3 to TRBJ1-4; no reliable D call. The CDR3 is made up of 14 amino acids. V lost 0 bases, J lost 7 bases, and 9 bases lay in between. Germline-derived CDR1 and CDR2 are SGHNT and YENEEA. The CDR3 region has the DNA TGTGCCAGCAGCTTAGAGGGCGAATTTGAAAAACTGTTTTTT. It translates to CASSLEGEFEKLFF.

The CDR3 here is CASRQNRQGANEKLFF. Written as DNA, the CDR3 is TGTGCCAGCAGGCAAAATCGACAGGGGGCTAATGAAAAACTGTTTTTT. This chain joins TRBV6-6 and TRBJ1-4; 9 bases map to TRBD1. The V and J ends lost 6 bases and 3 bases, in that order; junction bases with no gene match: 8. This CDR3 contains 16 residues. Germline V gene data show CDR1 as MNHNY and CDR2 as SVGAGI (reference sequence).

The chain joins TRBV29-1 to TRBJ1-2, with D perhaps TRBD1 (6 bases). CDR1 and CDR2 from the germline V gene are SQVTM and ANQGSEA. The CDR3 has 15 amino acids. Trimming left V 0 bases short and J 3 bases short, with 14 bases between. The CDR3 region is CSVEDQTGRHYGYTF. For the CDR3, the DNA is TGCAGCGTTGAAGACCAAACAGGGAGACACTATGGCTACACCTTC.

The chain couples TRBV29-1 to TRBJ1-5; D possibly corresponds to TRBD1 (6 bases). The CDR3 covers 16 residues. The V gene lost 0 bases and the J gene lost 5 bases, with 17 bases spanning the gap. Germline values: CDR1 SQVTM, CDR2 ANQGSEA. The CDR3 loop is CSVEDLGARTYQPQHF. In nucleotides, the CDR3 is TGCAGCGTTGAAGATCTGGGGGCCCGAACTTATCAGCCCCAGCATTTT.

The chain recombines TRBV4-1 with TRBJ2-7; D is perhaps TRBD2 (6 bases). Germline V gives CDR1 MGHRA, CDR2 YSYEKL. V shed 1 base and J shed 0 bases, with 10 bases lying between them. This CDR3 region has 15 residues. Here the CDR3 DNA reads TGCGCCAGCAGCCAAGGGGCGGGGACCTCCTACGAGCAGTACTTC. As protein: CASSQGAGTSYEQYF.

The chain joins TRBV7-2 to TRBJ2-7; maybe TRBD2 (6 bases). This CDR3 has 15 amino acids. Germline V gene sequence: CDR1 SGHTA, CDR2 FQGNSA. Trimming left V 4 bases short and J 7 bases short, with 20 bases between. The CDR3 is CASSSRVGGTSEQYF. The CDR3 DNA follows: TGTGCCAGCAGCTCCAGGGTCGGCGGGACGAGTGAGCAGTACTTC.

CDR3 region: CASSESRGHQPQHF. Here the CDR3 DNA reads TGTGCCAGCAGTGAAAGCAGGGGGCATCAGCCCCAGCATTTT. The J gene is TRBJ1-5, the V gene TRBV2; 8 positions agree with TRBD1. Germline CDR1 and CDR2: SNHLY and FYNNEI. The V and J ends lost 2 bases and 5 bases, in that order; junction bases with no gene match: 2. The CDR3 runs to 14 residues.

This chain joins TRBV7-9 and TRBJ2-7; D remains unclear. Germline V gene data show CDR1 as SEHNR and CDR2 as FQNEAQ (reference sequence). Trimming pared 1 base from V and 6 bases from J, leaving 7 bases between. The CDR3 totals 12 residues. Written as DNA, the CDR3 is TGTGCCAGCAGCTTAGAGAGTTCCGAGCAGTACTTC. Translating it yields CASSLESSEQYF.

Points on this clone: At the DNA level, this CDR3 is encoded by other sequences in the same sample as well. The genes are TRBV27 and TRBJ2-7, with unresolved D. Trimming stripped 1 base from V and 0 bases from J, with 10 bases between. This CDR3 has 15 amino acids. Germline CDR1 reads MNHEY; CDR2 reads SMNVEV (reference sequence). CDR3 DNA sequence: TGTGCCAGCAGTTTATTTCCAGGATCCTCCTACGAGCAGTACTTC. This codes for CASSLFPGSSYEQYF.

DNA of the CDR3: TGTGCCAGCAGTTCAGGGGGAGGCGAGCAGTACTTC. Translating it yields CASSSGGGEQYF. The rearrangement uses TRBV28 and TRBJ2-7; D possibly corresponds to TRBD1 (7 bases). V was clipped by 4 bases and J by 6 bases, with 10 bases between them. CDR1 is MDHEN, CDR2 SYDVKM, per germline. The CDR3 length is 12 residues.

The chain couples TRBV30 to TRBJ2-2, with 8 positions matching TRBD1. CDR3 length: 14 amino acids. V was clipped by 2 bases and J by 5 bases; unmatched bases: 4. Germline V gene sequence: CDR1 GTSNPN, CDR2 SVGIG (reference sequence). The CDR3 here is CAWSQGAQTGELFF. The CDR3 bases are TGTGCCTGGAGTCAGGGGGCACAGACCGGGGAGCTGTTTTTT.

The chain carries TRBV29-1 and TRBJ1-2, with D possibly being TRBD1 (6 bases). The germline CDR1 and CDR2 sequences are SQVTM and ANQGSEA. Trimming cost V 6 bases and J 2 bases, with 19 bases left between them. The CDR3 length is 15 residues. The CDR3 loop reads CSVGGAEHPNYGYTF. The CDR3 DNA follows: TGCAGCGTCGGGGGGGCAGAGCACCCCAACTATGGCTACACCTTC.